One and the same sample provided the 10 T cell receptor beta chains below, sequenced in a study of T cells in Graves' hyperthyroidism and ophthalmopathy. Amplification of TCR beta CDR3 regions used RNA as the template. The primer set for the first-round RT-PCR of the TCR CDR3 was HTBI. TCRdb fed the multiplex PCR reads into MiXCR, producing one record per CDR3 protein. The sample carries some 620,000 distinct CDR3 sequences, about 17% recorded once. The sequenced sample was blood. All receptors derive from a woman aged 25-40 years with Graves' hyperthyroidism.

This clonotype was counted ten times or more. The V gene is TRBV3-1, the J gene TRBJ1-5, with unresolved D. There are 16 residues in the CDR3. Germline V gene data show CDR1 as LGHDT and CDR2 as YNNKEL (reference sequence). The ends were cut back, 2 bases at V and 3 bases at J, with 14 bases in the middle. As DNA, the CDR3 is TGTGCCAGCAGCCAAAGCACATCGCTCTACAATCAGCCCCAGCATTTT. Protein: CASSQSTSLYNQPQHF.

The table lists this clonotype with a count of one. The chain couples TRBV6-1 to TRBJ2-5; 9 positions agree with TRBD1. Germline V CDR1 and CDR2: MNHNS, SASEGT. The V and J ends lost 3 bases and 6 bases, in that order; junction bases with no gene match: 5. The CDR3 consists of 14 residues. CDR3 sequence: CASSDRDRVKTQYF. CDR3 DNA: TGTGCCAGCAGTGACCGGGACAGGGTGAAGACCCAGTACTTC.

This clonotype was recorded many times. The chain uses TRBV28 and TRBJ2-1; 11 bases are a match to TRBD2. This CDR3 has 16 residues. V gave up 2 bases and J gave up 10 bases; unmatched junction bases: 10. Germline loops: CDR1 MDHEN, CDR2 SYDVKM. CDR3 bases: TGTGCCAGCAGTTTACCCTTAGCGGGAGGGCCTGGGGAGCAGTTCTTC. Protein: CASSLPLAGGPGEQFF.

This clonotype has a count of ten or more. CDR3 loop: CASSLAVNQPQHF. In DNA form, the CDR3 reads TGTGCCAGCAGTTTAGCAGTGAATCAGCCCCAGCATTTT. The gene calls are TRBV27 and TRBJ1-5, with D unclear. The CDR3 contains 13 residues. Looked up from germline, CDR1 is MNHEY and CDR2 is SMNVEV (reference sequence). V was clipped by 2 bases and J by 4 bases, with 6 bases between them.

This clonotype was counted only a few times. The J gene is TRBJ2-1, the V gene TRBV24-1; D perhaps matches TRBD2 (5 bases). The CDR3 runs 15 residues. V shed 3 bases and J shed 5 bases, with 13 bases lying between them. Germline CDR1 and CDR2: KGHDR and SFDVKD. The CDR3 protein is CATSDLVTGNNEQFF. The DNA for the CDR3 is TGTGCCACCAGTGATCTAGTAACGGGGAACAATGAGCAGTTCTTC.

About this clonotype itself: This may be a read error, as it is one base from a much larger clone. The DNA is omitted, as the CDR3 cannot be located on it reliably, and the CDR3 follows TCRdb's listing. The CDR3 reads CAWGQGTNQPQDF. This chain links TRBV30 with TRBJ1-5; the table's D call TRBD1 went unverified against the DNA. CDR1 and CDR2 (germline): GTSNPN, SVGIG (reference sequence). The CDR3 extends over 13 residues, inclusive of both ends.

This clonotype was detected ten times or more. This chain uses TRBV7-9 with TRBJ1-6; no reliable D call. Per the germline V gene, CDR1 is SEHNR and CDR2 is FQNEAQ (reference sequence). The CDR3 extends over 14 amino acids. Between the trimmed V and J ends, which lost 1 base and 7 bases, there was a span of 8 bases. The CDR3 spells CASSLGRTNSPLHF. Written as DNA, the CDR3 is TGTGCCAGCAGCTTAGGCAGGACGAATTCACCCCTCCACTTT.

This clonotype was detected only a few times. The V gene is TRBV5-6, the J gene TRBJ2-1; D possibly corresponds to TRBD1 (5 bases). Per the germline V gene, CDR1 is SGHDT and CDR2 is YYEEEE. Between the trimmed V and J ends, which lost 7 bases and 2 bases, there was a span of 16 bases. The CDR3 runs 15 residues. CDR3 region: CASAQGISPYNEQFF. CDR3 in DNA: TGTGCCAGCGCTCAGGGAATCTCCCCCTACAATGAGCAGTTCTTC.

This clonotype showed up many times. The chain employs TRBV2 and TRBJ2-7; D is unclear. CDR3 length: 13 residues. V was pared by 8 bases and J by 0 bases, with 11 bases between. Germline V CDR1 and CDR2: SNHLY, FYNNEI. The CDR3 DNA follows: TGTGCCAGCTCCCGGACGGACTCCTACGAGCAGTACTTC. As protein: CASSRTDSYEQYF.

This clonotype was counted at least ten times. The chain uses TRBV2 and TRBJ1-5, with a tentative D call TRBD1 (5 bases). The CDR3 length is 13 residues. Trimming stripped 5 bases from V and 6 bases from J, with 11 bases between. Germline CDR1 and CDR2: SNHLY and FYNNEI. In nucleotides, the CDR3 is TGTGCCAGCAGTTTTGGGGGGGTTCAGCCCCAGCATTTT. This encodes CASSFGGVQPQHF. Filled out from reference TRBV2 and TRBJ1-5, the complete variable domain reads EPEVTQTPSHQVTQMGQEVILRCVPISNHLYFYWYRQILGQKVEFLVSFYNNEISEKSEIFDDQFSVERPDGSNFTLKIRSTKLEDSAMYFCASSFGGVQPQHFGDGTRLSIL.